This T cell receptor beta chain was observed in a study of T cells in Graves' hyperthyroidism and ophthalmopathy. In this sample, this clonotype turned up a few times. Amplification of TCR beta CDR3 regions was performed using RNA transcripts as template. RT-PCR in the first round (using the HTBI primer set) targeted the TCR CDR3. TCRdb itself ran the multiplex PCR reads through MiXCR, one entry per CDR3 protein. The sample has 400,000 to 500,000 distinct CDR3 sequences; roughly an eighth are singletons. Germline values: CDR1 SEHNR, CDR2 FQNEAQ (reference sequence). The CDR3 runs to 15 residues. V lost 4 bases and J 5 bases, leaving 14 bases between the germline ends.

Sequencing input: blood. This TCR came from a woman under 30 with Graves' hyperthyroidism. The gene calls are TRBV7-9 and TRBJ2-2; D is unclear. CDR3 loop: CASSSDRWGTGELFF. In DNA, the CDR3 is TGTGCCAGCAGCTCCGATCGTTGGGGAACCGGGGAGCTGTTTTTT.